Shown below are 3 T cell receptor beta chains from a single sample sequenced in a study of tissue T cells after allogeneic stem cell transplantation. Some clones are missing from TCRdb's copy, which holds only in-frame ones; the method was immunoSEQ multiplex PCR. The repertoire has 3,000 or so clones, around 40% of them found once; the top ten carry about 20%. As to time point: mouse harvest day 14 after allogeneic transplant. Mouse grafts combined 10^7 T-cell-depleted bone marrow cells with 10^6 splenic CD5+ T cells. Input material: gut tissue. The receptor set was obtained from a female BALB/c mouse given C57BL/6 T cells with graft-versus-host disease after an allogeneic hematopoietic cell transplant.

A few counts support this clone. The genes and germline here are from mouse. CDR3 bases read: TGTGCCAGCAGTCTGACAGGGTATGAACAGTAC. The encoded protein is CASSLTGYEQY. The full CDR3 protein is CASSLTGYEQYF. The chain carries TRBV26 and TRBJ2-7, with D possibly being TRBD1 (6 bases). The read halts 1 residue ahead of the CDR3 end, with the missing end drawn from the germline J gene. V lost 2 bases and J lost 4, with 6 bases in between. Germline CDR1 KGHPV, CDR2 FQNQEV (reference sequence). This CDR3 spans 12 amino acids. The whole variable domain, filled in from reference TRBV26 and TRBJ2-7, reads NSKVIQTPRYLVKGQGQKAKMRCIPEKGHPVVFWYQQNKNNEFKFLINFQNQEVLQQIDMTEKRFSAECPSNSPCSLEIQSSEAGDSALYLCASSLTGYEQYFGPGTRLTVL.

About this clone itself: The gene names given are mouse names. The CDR3 loop reads CASSLSQGGDTEVFF. The CDR3 bases that were read are TGTGCCAGCAGTCTGTCCCAGGGAGGGGACACAGAAGTCTTC. The V gene is TRBV26, the J gene TRBJ1-1; D might be TRBD1 (5 bases). The CDR3 end is not reached by the read, which stops 1 residue before it; the germline J gene fills it in. The V end lost 0 bases, the J end lost 3 bases, and 11 bases lay between the germline ends. CDR1 is KGHPV, CDR2 FQNQEV, per germline (reference sequence). The CDR3 has 15 residues. The full variable domain, rest sourced from reference TRBV26 and TRBJ1-1, is NSKVIQTPRYLVKGQGQKAKMRCIPEKGHPVVFWYQQNKNNEFKFLINFQNQEVLQQIDMTEKRFSAECPSNSPCSLEIQSSEAGDSALYLCASSLSQGGDTEVFFGKGTRLTVV.

Of note for this clone: Gene names refer to mouse genes. Read sequence stops 1 residue before the CDR3 end, and the germline J gene provides the missing end. J is TRBJ2-5 and V is TRBV26, with D maybe TRBD1 (5 bases). The germline V and J ends were trimmed by 3 bases and 0 bases, with 7 bases remaining between them. Germline V gives CDR1 KGHPV, CDR2 FQNQEV (reference sequence). The length of the CDR3 is 14 residues. CDR3 bases read: TGTGCCAGCAGTCTCGGACACAACCAAGACACCCAGTAC. It translates to CASSLGHNQDTQY. The whole CDR3 region reads CASSLGHNQDTQYF.